The 7 T cell receptor beta chains listed next were all sequenced from one sample in a study of blood T cell repertoires in COVID-19. Assay: immunoSEQ multiplex PCR; the TCRdb copy retains only in-frame clones and omits some. The sample consists of roughly 360,000 clones, around 87% of them appearing once. The specimen sequenced was PBMCs or T cells enriched from blood (not recorded which). The origin of the receptors is a young man who had recovered from COVID-19.

The J gene is TRBJ2-1, the V gene TRBV15; D is ambiguous. The CDR3 loop spans 13 amino acids. V shed 6 bases and J shed 5 bases, with 11 bases lying between them. From germline, CDR1 is LNHNV and CDR2 YYDKDF (reference sequence). The CDR3 DNA follows: TGTGCCACCAGACGGTATGGTGACAATGAGCAGTTCTTC. Encoded protein: CATRRYGDNEQFF.

The rearrangement links TRBV6-5 to TRBJ1-1; the D gene is possibly TRBD1 (5 bases). Trimming removed 6 bases from V and 5 bases from J, with 16 bases in between. CDR1 is MNHEY and CDR2 is SVGAGI in the germline V gene. CDR3 length: 14 residues. For the CDR3, the DNA is TGTGCCAGCAGCCGGTTAGGAGGGGTGACTGAAGCTTTCTTT. It encodes CASSRLGGVTEAFF.

The rearrangement joins TRBV19 to TRBJ1-4; D is possibly TRBD1 (6 bases). V shed 9 bases and J shed 0 bases, with 8 bases lying between them. The germline gives CDR1 LNHDA, CDR2 SQIVND (reference sequence). This CDR3 is 13 amino acids long. The CDR3 bases are TGTGCCAGCCGGACAGCAACTAATGAAAAACTGTTTTTT. Protein product: CASRTATNEKLFF.

This clone was seen a single time. The V and J genes are TRBV5-4 and TRBJ2-7; D is possibly TRBD2 (5 bases). Germline-derived CDR1 and CDR2 are SGHNT and YYREEE (reference sequence). The CDR3 contains 14 residues. Trimming took 2 bases from V and 5 from J, leaving 14 bases between them. The CDR3: CASSFRGDGDEQYF. CDR3 coding DNA: TGTGCCAGCAGCTTCCGGGGAGATGGGGACGAGCAGTACTTC.

The chain couples TRBV5-1 to TRBJ2-5; D not certain. There are 13 residues in the CDR3. V gave up 2 bases and J gave up 5 bases, with 10 bases separating them. The germline gives CDR1 SGHRS, CDR2 YFSETQ. Written as DNA, the CDR3 is TGCGCCAGCAGCTTTCCGAGCGCGGAGACCCAGTACTTC. Protein product: CASSFPSAETQYF.

This clone was seen repeatedly, ten times or more. The chain links TRBV19 to TRBJ2-7; tentative D call: TRBD1 (6 bases). The CDR3 is made up of 15 amino acids. Trimming removed 3 bases at V and 5 bases at J, with 17 bases between. Looked up from germline, CDR1 is LNHDA and CDR2 is SQIVND (reference sequence). The CDR3 nucleotides read TGTGCCAGTAGTATTACCGTGACAGGCGGCAACGAGCAGTACTTC. Protein: CASSITVTGGNEQYF.

The sample holds one count of this clone. The CDR3 DNA follows: TGTGCCAGCAGCTTAGTCGCCGGACTGCACACCGGGGAGCTGTTTTTT. Translation: CASSLVAGLHTGELFF. V gene TRBV7-2 combines with J gene TRBJ2-2, with D possibly matching TRBD2 (5 bases). Germline V gives CDR1 SGHTA, CDR2 FQGNSA. CDR3 length: 16 residues. The V and J ends lost 1 base and 3 bases respectively, with 12 bases between them.